This paragraph covers one T cell receptor beta chain sequence. Its matching antigen is unknown. In the same sample, other DNA sequences code for this CDR3. Pooling covered second doses at about 4 or about 12 weeks. Using immunoSEQ multiplex PCR, the repertoire was profiled, and TCRdb retains in-frame clones only, with some absent. The table has 110,000 or so clones, 75% to 90% seen once. The sample comes from a study of T cell responses to AZD1222 COVID-19 vaccine. Study-wide points: The donors showed a predominance of white British ancestry and of females, with possible underestimation of clonal diversity. Samples come after the peak T cell response, not at day 14. Compared with day 0, the breadth and depth of the Spike-specific TCR repertoire rose significantly after two doses of AZD1222.

The germline V gene has CDR1 SGHNT and CDR2 YENEEA. The CDR3 length is 16 residues. V lost 3 bases, J lost 0 bases, and 1 base stayed unmatched. The sample consisted of peripheral blood, taken 28 days after the second AZD1222 dose. This receptor was obtained from an adult who received the AZD1222 COVID-19 vaccine. The chain uses TRBV11-3 and TRBJ2-3; TRBD2 matches at 12 bases. This chain's CDR3 is CASSLGLAGSTDTQYF. Here the CDR3 DNA reads TGTGCCAGCAGCTTGGGACTAGCGGGTAGCACAGATACGCAGTATTTT. Together with reference TRBV11-3 and TRBJ2-3, the CDR3 gives the full variable domain: EAGVVQSPRYKIIEKKQPVAFWCNPISGHNTLYWYLQNLGQGPELLIRYENEEAVDDSQLPKDRFSAERLKGVDSTLKIQPAELGDSAVYLCASSLGLAGSTDTQYFGPGTRLTVL.